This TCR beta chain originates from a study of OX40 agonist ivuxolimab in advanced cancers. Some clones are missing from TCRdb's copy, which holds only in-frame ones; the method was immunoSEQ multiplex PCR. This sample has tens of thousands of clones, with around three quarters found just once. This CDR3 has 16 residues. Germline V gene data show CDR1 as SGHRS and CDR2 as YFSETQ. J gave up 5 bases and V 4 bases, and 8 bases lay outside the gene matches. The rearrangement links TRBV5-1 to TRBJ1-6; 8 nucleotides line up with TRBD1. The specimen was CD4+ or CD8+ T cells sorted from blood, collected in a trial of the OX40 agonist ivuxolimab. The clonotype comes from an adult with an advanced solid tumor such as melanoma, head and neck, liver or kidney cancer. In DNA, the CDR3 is TGCGCCAGCAGCAGCAGGGGGCGCGGGGATAATTCACCCCTCCACTTT. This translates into CASSSRGRGDNSPLHF.